Listed here are 10 T cell receptor beta chains from one sample, sequenced in a study of T-cell memory formation after mild COVID-19. TCRdb reprocessed the 5' RACE reads via MiXCR and lists one record per CDR3 protein. The sample consists of about 200,000 distinct CDR3 sequences, around 16% of them appearing once. The sequenced material came from PBMCs or a T cell subset sorted from them (not recorded which). The receptors derive from an adult woman who had mild COVID-19 (a few samples of this study predate the infection). Cell type and time point are not known.

Only a few counts were recorded for this clonotype. This sequence joins TRBV5-1 and TRBJ2-7; a weak D match, TRBD2 (5 bases). Trimming shortened V by 0 bases and J by 3 bases, and 16 bases separated the two germline ends. The CDR3 loop spans 16 amino acids. Germline V gene data show CDR1 as SGHRS and CDR2 as YFSETQ. This chain's CDR3 is CASSLGPGTDNYEQYF. The CDR3 DNA reads TGCGCCAGCAGCTTGGGACCGGGAACAGACAACTACGAGCAGTACTTC.

The chain has TRBV5-1 and TRBJ1-2; no clear D gene. The germline CDR1 and CDR2 sequences are SGHRS and YFSETQ. The CDR3 sequence is 13 residues long. Deletions cut 4 bases from V and 3 bases from J, with 10 bases between. Here the CDR3 reads CASSQVGDYGYTF. CDR3 sequence (DNA): TGCGCCAGCAGCCAAGTCGGGGACTATGGCTACACCTTC.

The gene calls are TRBV18 and TRBJ2-1; 10 bases match TRBD2. Germline CDR1 is KGHSH and CDR2 is LQKENI. The ends lost 5 bases at V and 7 bases at J; junction bases unmatched: 8. The CDR3 is made up of 15 amino acids. The CDR3 DNA reads as TGTGCCAGCTCAGCCGCTAGCGGGGGTAGGAATGAGCAGTTCTTC. It is translated as CASSAASGGRNEQFF.

This clonotype was counted only a few times. This chain links TRBV29-1 with TRBJ2-1; D is undetermined. V shed 6 bases and J shed 8 bases, with 11 bases lying between them. CDR1 is SQVTM and CDR2 is ANQGSEA in the germline V gene. CDR3 length: 11 amino acids. The CDR3 DNA follows: TGCAGCGTCCTGGACCTCCATGAGCAGTTCTTC. The encoded protein is CSVLDLHEQFF.

The gene calls are TRBV3-1 and TRBJ1-4; 9 nucleotides align to TRBD1. Losses at the gene ends were 3 bases for V and 2 bases for J; bases not matched to a gene: 1. This CDR3 is 15 amino acids long. From germline, CDR1 is LGHDT and CDR2 YNNKEL (reference sequence). CDR3 residues: CASSQGTGTNEKLFF. The CDR3 DNA follows: TGTGCCAGCAGCCAGGGGACAGGGACTAATGAAAAACTGTTTTTT.

This clonotype has just a few counts. The chain links TRBV5-1 to TRBJ1-4, with a tentative D call TRBD1 (6 bases). Between the trimmed V and J ends, which lost 4 bases and 8 bases, there was a span of 15 bases. Germline CDR1 and CDR2: SGHRS and YFSETQ. The CDR3 extends over 14 amino acids. The CDR3 DNA reads TGCGCCAGCAGCACCGCAGGGGATGTAGAAAAACTGTTTTTT. Translating gives CASSTAGDVEKLFF.

This clonotype was detected a few times. The CDR3 sequence: CASSLGARERDTQYF. CDR3 sequence (DNA): TGTGCCAGCAGTTTAGGGGCCCGGGAGAGAGATACGCAGTATTTT. V and J are TRBV12-3 or TRBV12-4 and TRBJ2-3, with TRBD2 as a possible D gene (6 bases). CDR3 length: 15 amino acids. Trimming stripped 1 base from V and 5 bases from J, with 13 bases between.

The chain combines TRBV5-1 with TRBJ2-3, with a tentative D call TRBD2 (6 bases). The CDR3 consists of 14 residues. Germline V gene lookup returns CDR1 SGHRS and CDR2 YFSETQ. V was pared by 5 bases and J by 2 bases, with 12 bases between. CDR3 nucleotides: TGCGCCAGCAGATCGGGAGCCACCACAGATACGCAGTATTTT. Encoded protein: CASRSGATTDTQYF. Filled out from reference TRBV5-1 and TRBJ2-3, the complete variable domain reads KAGVTQTPRYLIKTRGQQVTLSCSPISGHRSVSWYQQTPGQGLQFLFEYFSETQRNKGNFPGRFSGRQFSNSRSEMNVSTLELGDSALYLCASRSGATTDTQYFGPGTRLTVL.

The V call is TRBV12-3 or TRBV12-4, the J call TRBJ1-2; 12 bases line up with TRBD1. The CDR3 is 15 residues long. V shed 6 bases and J 4 bases; nucleotides not matched to a gene: 6. The CDR3 spells CASSSGQGAVYGYTF. The DNA for the CDR3 is TGTGCCAGCAGCTCGGGACAGGGGGCGGTCTATGGCTACACCTTC.

V and J are TRBV4-3 and TRBJ2-7, with D unclear. V lost 2 bases, J lost 5 bases, and 22 bases lay in between. The germline CDR1 and CDR2 sequences are LGHNA and YSLEER. The CDR3 is 17 residues long. CDR3 sequence (DNA): TGCGCCAGCAGCCAAACCCGACGGTTCTACGGAGTGGACGAGCAGTACTTC. Its protein is CASSQTRRFYGVDEQYF.